One sample yielded the 25 T cell receptor beta chains listed below, sequenced in a study of blood T cell repertoires in COVID-19. The data were produced by immunoSEQ multiplex PCR, yet TCRdb's version contains in-frame clones alone and is incomplete. The sample consists of 55,000 to 80,000 clones, 65% to 85% of them appearing once. The sequencing input was peripheral blood. These receptors were obtained from a human donor in a cohort sampled during active COVID-19.

This clone has only a few counts. In DNA form, the CDR3 reads TGTGCCAGCACCGACTCGAGGGACAATGAGCAGTTCTTC. The encoded protein is CASTDSRDNEQFF. This chain uses TRBV2 with TRBJ2-1, with D possibly TRBD2 on 5 matching bases. The CDR3 is made up of 13 amino acids. Trimming left V 7 bases short and J 5 bases short, with 12 bases between. The V gene's germline CDR1 is SNHLY and CDR2 FYNNEI.

The chain is built from TRBV3-1 (or the pseudogene TRBV3-2) and TRBJ2-5, with 8 bases that match TRBD1. CDR3 size: 15 residues. With V trimmed by 4 bases and J by 5 bases, 9 bases remained unmatched. The germline gives CDR1 LGHDT, CDR2 YNNKEL (reference sequence). The CDR3, as DNA: TGTGCCAGCAGCCCCCGCGGACAGGGACGGGAGACCCAGTACTTC. This codes for CASSPRGQGRETQYF.

The chain has TRBV18 and TRBJ1-2; a possible D gene is TRBD1 (5 bases). The CDR3 runs 19 residues. Germline V lookup: CDR1 KGHSH, CDR2 LQKENI. The V and J ends lost 2 bases and 4 bases respectively, with 26 bases between them. Here the CDR3 DNA reads TGTGCCAGCTCACCATCTTCTTCCCGGGGGGGAAATCGGTCCTATGGCTACACCTTC. Translated, it gives CASSPSSSRGGNRSYGYTF.

The chain is built from TRBV19 and TRBJ2-7; D is ambiguous. V was shortened by 4 bases and J by 0 bases, with 7 bases between the two germline ends. This CDR3 spans 13 amino acids. Germline CDR1 and CDR2: LNHDA and SQIVND (reference sequence). The CDR3 DNA sequence: TGTGCCAGTAGTAGCCAAGCCTCCTACGAGCAGTACTTC. As protein: CASSSQASYEQYF. The full variable domain, in which reference TRBV19 and TRBJ2-7 provide the parts outside the CDR3, is DGGITQSPKYLFRKEGQNVTLSCEQNLNHDAMYWYRQDPGQGLRLIYYSQIVNDFQKGDIAEGYSVSREKKESFPLTVTSAQKNPTAFYLCASSSQASYEQYFGPGTRLTVT.

J is TRBJ1-5 and V is TRBV30, with 9 bases matching TRBD1. Germline-derived CDR1 and CDR2 are GTSNPN and SVGIG (reference sequence). The CDR3 is 15 residues long. Trimming took 2 bases from V and 5 from J; bases not matched to a gene: 7. CDR3: CAWSNRDRDYQPQHF. CDR3 sequence (DNA): TGTGCCTGGAGTAATCGGGACAGGGATTATCAGCCCCAGCATTTT. The full variable domain, rest sourced from reference TRBV30 and TRBJ1-5, is SQTIHQWPATLVQPVGSPLSLECTVEGTSNPNLYWYRQAAGRGLQLLFYSVGIGQISSEVPQNLSASRPQDRQFILSSKKLLLSDSGFYLCAWSNRDRDYQPQHFGDGTRLSIL.

The genes are TRBV19 and TRBJ1-1; 10 bases match TRBD1. This CDR3 region has 15 residues. CDR1 is LNHDA, CDR2 SQIVND, per germline (reference sequence). Germline trimming cut 3 bases from V and 5 bases from J; bases unmatched to any gene: 6. This chain's CDR3 is CASSIGTGVWTEAFF. The DNA for the CDR3 is TGTGCCAGTAGTATCGGGACAGGGGTCTGGACTGAAGCTTTCTTT. Combining the CDR3 with reference TRBV19 and TRBJ1-1 gives the whole variable domain DGGITQSPKYLFRKEGQNVTLSCEQNLNHDAMYWYRQDPGQGLRLIYYSQIVNDFQKGDIAEGYSVSREKKESFPLTVTSAQKNPTAFYLCASSIGTGVWTEAFFGQGTRLTVV.

This clone is a singleton in its sample. J is TRBJ2-5 and V is TRBV5-1, with 10 bases aligning to TRBD1. CDR3 length equals 13 residues. J was trimmed by 9 bases and V by 4 bases; bases with no gene match: 6. Germline V lookup: CDR1 SGHRS, CDR2 YFSETQ. For the CDR3, the DNA is TGCGCCAGCAGCCCAGGACAGGGGGGGTCCCAGTACTTC. Its translation is CASSPGQGGSQYF.

The chain recombines TRBV27 with TRBJ2-1, with 7 bases aligning to TRBD1. The CDR3 length is 14 residues. The V gene end was trimmed by 3 bases and the J gene end by 6 bases; junction bases not matched to a gene: 5. Looked up from germline, CDR1 is MNHEY and CDR2 is SMNVEV (reference sequence). The CDR3 bases are TGTGCCAGCAGTTTTTTAAACAGGGGCAATGAGCAGTTCTTC. Translating it yields CASSFLNRGNEQFF.

There are many counts of this clone. The J gene is TRBJ1-4, the V gene TRBV5-1; a weak D match, TRBD1 (6 bases). V lost 2 bases to trimming and J lost 8 bases, with 13 bases between them. In germline, CDR1 is SGHRS, CDR2 YFSETQ. The CDR3 is 14 amino acids. The CDR3 region is CASSLQGFGEKLFF. In nucleotides, the CDR3 is TGCGCCAGCAGCTTACAGGGATTTGGAGAAAAACTGTTTTTT.

The chain has TRBV2 and TRBJ2-7, with D unclear. Trimming pared 0 bases from V and 0 bases from J, leaving 9 bases between. CDR3 length: 15 residues. Germline CDR1 and CDR2: SNHLY and FYNNEI. As DNA, the CDR3 is TGTGCCAGCAGTGAAGCTTGGCGGAGCTCCTACGAGCAGTACTTC. It translates to CASSEAWRSSYEQYF.

The V gene is TRBV5-6, the J gene TRBJ2-3; perhaps TRBD1 as D (6 bases). V shed 2 bases and J shed 1 base, with 11 bases lying between them. This CDR3 contains 15 residues. The germline CDR1 and CDR2 sequences are SGHDT and YYEEEE. The chain's CDR3 is CASSFVGARTDTQYF. CDR3 DNA: TGTGCCAGCAGCTTCGTGGGGGCCCGCACAGATACGCAGTATTTT.

V is TRBV5-6 and J is TRBJ2-1, with D hard to call. Germline CDR1 is SGHDT and CDR2 is YYEEEE. Deletions cut 3 bases from V and 9 bases from J, with 16 bases between. This CDR3 comprises 14 residues. The CDR3 nucleotides read TGTGCCAGCAGCTCCCCTTCTCGACCGGGTGAGCAGTTCTTC. It yields the protein CASSSPSRPGEQFF.

The gene calls are TRBV29-1 and TRBJ1-1; no reliable D call. V was cut by 7 bases and J by 7 bases, with 19 bases left in between. The CDR3 consists of 13 residues. Germline V gives CDR1 SQVTM, CDR2 ANQGSEA. The CDR3 spells CSGLGRGPHEAFF. CDR3 nucleotides: TGCAGCGGGCTCGGGCGCGGGCCTCATGAAGCTTTCTTT.

V is TRBV2 and J is TRBJ2-7, with D possibly being TRBD1 (6 bases). Between the trimmed V and J ends, which lost 6 bases and 3 bases, there was a span of 12 bases. Germline CDR1 is SNHLY and CDR2 is FYNNEI. The CDR3 runs to 13 residues. The CDR3 sequence: CASRRDTGYEQYF. CDR3 DNA sequence: TGTGCCAGCAGGAGGGACACCGGCTACGAGCAGTACTTC.

The V call is TRBV6-5, the J call TRBJ2-1; a possible D gene is TRBD2 (5 bases). CDR1 is MNHEY, CDR2 SVGAGI, per germline. Trimming took 1 base from V and 7 from J, leaving 14 bases between them. CDR3 size: 15 residues. CDR3 in DNA: TGTGCCAGCAGTTACTTTGAGGCCGGGAAGAATGAGCAGTTCTTC. This codes for CASSYFEAGKNEQFF.

V is TRBV7-9 and J is TRBJ2-3; TRBD1 aligns across 8 bases. This CDR3 has 15 amino acids. Germline V lookup: CDR1 SEHNR, CDR2 FQNEAQ (reference sequence). Trimming cost V 5 bases and J 6 bases; bases outside gene matches: 10. CDR3 in DNA: TGTGCCAGCAGCCTCCCTAACAGGGGGGCGGATACGCAGTATTTT. As protein: CASSLPNRGADTQYF.

The V and J genes are TRBV28 and TRBJ1-2, with unresolved D. The germline V gene encodes CDR1 MDHEN and CDR2 SYDVKM. The ends were cut back, 3 bases at V and 7 bases at J, with 15 bases in the middle. CDR3 length: 14 residues. DNA of the CDR3: TGTGCCAGCAGTTTGCCCGGGGTAGTTGCTGGCTACACCTTC. It encodes CASSLPGVVAGYTF.

V is TRBV9 and J is TRBJ1-6, with D tentatively TRBD1 (6 bases). Germline V lookup: CDR1 SGDLS, CDR2 YYNGEE. This CDR3 spans 16 amino acids. V was shortened by 1 base and J by 8 bases, with 16 bases between the two germline ends. The chain's CDR3 is CASSVYGTGGDSPLHF. Written as DNA, the CDR3 is TGTGCCAGCAGCGTATACGGGACGGGGGGCGATTCACCCCTCCACTTT.

The chain links TRBV2 to TRBJ1-5; 9 bases are a match to TRBD1. Trimming took 6 bases from V and 7 from J; bases not matched to a gene: 10. Germline V gives CDR1 SNHLY, CDR2 FYNNEI. There are 15 residues in the CDR3. CDR3 amino acids: CASSPGQGAFQPQHF. CDR3 in DNA: TGTGCCAGCAGCCCGGGACAGGGAGCGTTCCAGCCCCAGCATTTT.

This chain connects TRBV7-9 to TRBJ2-7, with 9 bases identical to TRBD2. CDR3 length: 15 amino acids. Germline-derived CDR1 and CDR2 are SEHNR and FQNEAQ (reference sequence). The ends lost 2 bases at V and 4 bases at J; junction bases unmatched: 6. For the CDR3, the DNA is TGTGCCAGCAGCTTACGAGCTAGCGGGGTATACGAGCAGTACTTC. This codes for CASSLRASGVYEQYF.

This clone was detected a few times. The chain couples TRBV7-9 to TRBJ1-6; D is ambiguous. Between the trimmed V and J ends, which lost 5 bases and 11 bases, there was a span of 10 bases. CDR3 length: 12 amino acids. In germline, CDR1 is SEHNR, CDR2 FQNEAQ (reference sequence). This CDR3 is CASSHPRAPLHF. DNA of the CDR3: TGTGCCAGCAGCCACCCCCGGGCACCCCTCCACTTT. The whole variable domain, remainder taken from reference TRBV7-9 and TRBJ1-6, is DTGVSQNPRHKITKRGQNVTFRCDPISEHNRLYWYRQTLGQGPEFLTYFQNEAQLEKSRLLSDRFSAERPKGSFSTLEIQRTEQGDSAMYLCASSHPRAPLHFGNGTRLTVT.

This chain links TRBV19 with TRBJ1-1; the D is unclear. With 3 bases removed from V and 3 bases from J, the gap between germline ends came to 23 bases. CDR3 size: 18 residues. Germline CDR1 LNHDA, CDR2 SQIVND (reference sequence). The CDR3 protein is CASSIPFWETGVDTEAFF. As DNA, the CDR3 is TGTGCCAGTAGTATCCCCTTTTGGGAGACGGGTGTTGACACTGAAGCTTTCTTT.

The rearrangement links TRBV29-1 to TRBJ2-7, with D possibly being TRBD2 (5 bases). The CDR3 runs to 13 residues. The V gene's germline CDR1 is SQVTM and CDR2 ANQGSEA. Trimming took off 6 bases at V and 1 base at J, with 13 bases between the two ends. The CDR3 here is CSVRGPASYEQYF. Written as DNA, the CDR3 is TGCAGCGTCCGAGGGCCAGCTTCCTACGAGCAGTACTTC.

The chain links TRBV18 to TRBJ2-7; D possibly corresponds to TRBD2 (6 bases). The ends were cut back, 3 bases at V and 0 bases at J, with 12 bases in the middle. Per the germline V gene, CDR1 is KGHSH and CDR2 is LQKENI. The CDR3 has 15 amino acids. The CDR3, as DNA: TGTGCCAGCTCACCCAATGGAGGGAGCTCCTACGAGCAGTACTTC. Its protein product is CASSPNGGSSYEQYF.

The chain has TRBV20-1 and TRBJ2-4; a weak D match, TRBD2 (5 bases). The CDR3 runs to 15 residues. V lost 3 bases, J lost 0 bases, and 12 bases lay in between. Germline assignment: CDR1 DFQATT and CDR2 SNEGSKA (reference sequence). The CDR3 coding sequence is TGCAGTGCTAGTGCAGGACTTATAGCCAAAAACATTCAGTACTTC. It is translated as CSASAGLIAKNIQYF.